This T cell receptor (beta chain) was retrieved from a study of vaccination and CD4 T cells after COVID-19. Across the whole study: Each participant was administered two doses of a vaccine, which was either BNT162b2 or mRNA-1273. Each control was exposed to a CEFX pool, an HIV-1 Nef pool, or no peptide at all.

Documented treatment: approximately 9-day PBMC culture with coronavirus spike peptide pools or control peptides (ViraFEST assay). The Oncomine TCR Beta short-read assay sequenced DNA from cultured CD4+ T cells. Someone extracted genomic DNA from cultured CD4+ T cells. TCRdb re-called the PCR reads through MiXCR, storing one row per CDR3 protein. This sample has about 15,000 distinct CDR3 sequences; 55% to 75% occur once, and the top ten carry about 20%. Whole-study findings and limits: Convalescent patients had a median approximately 90% of reactive clones appearing only post-vaccination.

In regard to this clonotype: Its antigen is still unknown.

V lost 10 bases to trimming and J lost 9 bases; unmatched junction nucleotides: 19. Germline CDR1 and CDR2: ENHRY and SYGVKD. This CDR3 is built from 16 residues. The material sequenced was CD4+ T cells from blood, cultured in vitro. This receptor was identified in a human donor who had recovered from COVID-19. This chain joins TRBV10-3 and TRBJ2-1, with TRBD2 identical over 9 bases. CDR3 nucleotides: TGTGCCAGCAGAATTGGGGCGGGAGGGCCACCCGGTGAGCAGTTCTTC. This encodes CASRIGAGGPPGEQFF.